These 32 T cell receptor beta chains share one sample of origin, sequenced in a study of blood T cells in healthy people across ages. Primed by a sample-barcoded 5' primer and a J-beta primer mix, a second PCR proceeded for about 6 to 11 cycles. TCRdb itself ran the 5' RACE reads through MiXCR, one entry per CDR3 protein. The data contain hundreds of thousands of distinct CDR3 sequences, roughly 31% of them seen just once; the ten biggest clones take up 15% to 17%. Sequencing was carried out using blood. These receptors all come from a woman of 80 years or more in good health.

This clonotype has a handful of counts. This sequence joins TRBV30 and TRBJ2-5, with D uncertain. CDR1 GTSNPN and CDR2 SVGIG come from the germline V gene (reference sequence). The CDR3 spans 11 residues. Between the trimmed V and J ends, which lost 4 bases and 5 bases, there was a span of 8 bases. CDR3 DNA sequence: TGTGCCTGGAAGAAGTTGGAGACCCAGTACTTC. Translating it yields CAWKKLETQYF.

The rearrangement uses TRBV7-8 and TRBJ1-1, with D unclear. Trimming removed 8 bases at V and 3 bases at J, with 19 bases between. The CDR3 sequence is 15 residues long. Germline V CDR1 and CDR2: SGHVS, FQNEAQ. CDR3 in amino acids: CASRVGHRGDTEAFF. The CDR3 DNA sequence: TGTGCCAGCCGAGTAGGGCACCGTGGGGACACTGAAGCTTTCTTT.

This clonotype was observed a handful of times. The junction departs from the called germline gene at one end, perhaps through a read error. This chain joins TRBV20-1 and TRBJ1-4; 8 nucleotides line up with TRBD1. The CDR3 has 15 amino acids. Germline assignment: CDR1 DFQATT and CDR2 SNEGSKA (reference sequence). In DNA, the CDR3 is TGCAGTGCTAGATCGGGACAGGAGGGGAATGAAAAACGGTTTTTT. Its translation is CSARSGQEGNEKRFF.

In this sample, this clonotype turned up many times. The chain is built from TRBV29-1 and TRBJ1-1; 8 bases align to TRBD1. This CDR3 comprises 14 residues. The trim removed 4 bases at V and 3 bases at J, leaving 7 bases unmatched. From germline, CDR1 is SQVTM and CDR2 ANQGSEA. The CDR3 DNA sequence: TGCAGCGTTGTTCGGACAGGGTATGACACTGAAGCTTTCTTT. This translates into CSVVRTGYDTEAFF. The whole variable domain, remainder taken from reference TRBV29-1 and TRBJ1-1, is SAVISQKPSRDICQRGTSLTIQCQVDSQVTMMFWYRQQPGQSLTLIATANQGSEATYESGFVIDKFPISRPNLTFSTLTVSNMSPEDSSIYLCSVVRTGYDTEAFFGQGTRLTVV.

The CDR3 protein is CASSDTRAGSYTF. DNA for the CDR3: TGCGCCAGCAGCGACACAAGGGCGGGCAGCTACACCTTC. The chain links TRBV5-1 to TRBJ1-2; D is ambiguous. The V gene's germline CDR1 is SGHRS and CDR2 YFSETQ. The CDR3 consists of 13 residues. V dropped 4 bases and J dropped 9 bases, with 16 bases sitting between them.

This clonotype was seen repeatedly, ten times or more. This sequence joins TRBV5-1 and TRBJ1-1; 7 bases fit TRBD1. The CDR3 has 12 amino acids. Germline CDR1 reads SGHRS; CDR2 reads YFSETQ. After removal of 6 bases from V and 7 bases from J, the junction contained 6 bases not matched to a gene. The CDR3 DNA follows: TGCGCCAGCAATCAACAGGGGAGTGAAGCTTTCTTT. Encoded protein: CASNQQGSEAFF.

Details on this clonotype: This may come from a read error, since a much larger clone is one base off. V and J are TRBV7-7 and TRBJ2-1; 11 positions match TRBD2. The CDR3 extends over 16 amino acids. Germline-derived CDR1 and CDR2 are SSHAT and FNYEAQ (reference sequence). The CDR3 loop reads CASSLASGGIPNEQFF. The CDR3 DNA reads TGTGCTAGCAGCTTAGCTAGCGGGGGGATCCCCAATGAGCAGTTCTTC.

On this clonotype itself: The junction and the germline gene differ at one end; a read error may be behind it. V and J are TRBV4-3 and TRBJ1-1, with D possibly TRBD1 on 5 matching bases. The CDR3 covers 15 residues. In germline, CDR1 is LGHNA, CDR2 YSLEER. The chain's CDR3 is CAGSQGVAMNTEAFF. The CDR3 DNA sequence: TGCGCCGGCAGCCAAGGGGTAGCTATGAACACTGAAGCTTTCTTT.

CDR3 coding DNA: TGCAGCGTTGAAGATCGGCACAGTTCAAGGAACACTGAAGCTTTCTTT. The encoded protein is CSVEDRHSSRNTEAFF. This sequence joins TRBV29-1 and TRBJ1-1; no reliable D call. The CDR3 runs to 16 residues. Germline lookup yields CDR1 SQVTM and CDR2 ANQGSEA. The V end was cut by 0 bases, the J end by 1 base, with 15 bases between.

This clonotype was counted many times. The V and J genes are TRBV5-5 and TRBJ2-3; D is undetermined. CDR3 length: 15 amino acids. V was shortened by 0 bases and J by 0 bases, with 8 bases between the two germline ends. CDR1 is SGHKS and CDR2 is YYEKEE in the germline V gene (reference sequence). The CDR3 loop reads CASSLGHGSTDTQYF. The CDR3 DNA sequence: TGTGCCAGCAGCTTGGGGCACGGAAGCACAGATACGCAGTATTTT.

This clonotype has a handful of counts. The chain couples TRBV6-1 to TRBJ1-5; 8 nucleotides agree with TRBD1. The CDR3 has 15 residues. Germline CDR1 is MNHNS and CDR2 is SASEGT. V trimming: 4 bases; J trimming: 6 bases; junction bases outside the gene matches: 8. The CDR3 sequence: CASSVGRGQGQPQHF. CDR3 nucleotides: TGTGCCAGCAGTGTAGGCAGGGGGCAGGGTCAGCCCCAGCATTTT.

This clonotype was counted at least ten times. CDR3 DNA: TGCAGTGCTAGAGATCCGGCTAGCGGGGGTTCCTACGAGCAGTACTTC. It translates to CSARDPASGGSYEQYF. The chain couples TRBV20-1 to TRBJ2-7, with TRBD2 identical over 10 bases. The CDR3 sequence is 16 residues long. Unmatched junction bases numbered 6, after V lost 0 bases and J lost 1 base. CDR1 and CDR2 (germline): DFQATT, SNEGSKA (reference sequence).

This chain connects TRBV4-1 to TRBJ2-1, with 8 bases that match TRBD1. This CDR3 is 17 amino acids long. V shed 2 bases and J 0 bases; nucleotides not matched to a gene: 6. Germline CDR1 is MGHRA and CDR2 is YSYEKL. In DNA, the CDR3 is TGCGCCAGCAGCCAATGGGGACAGGCGAGCTCCTACAATGAGCAGTTCTTC. Amino acids: CASSQWGQASSYNEQFF.

This clonotype was observed many times. CDR3 sequence: CASSLQTGRNLYEQYF. In DNA, the CDR3 is TGTGCCAGCAGCTTGCAGACAGGGCGTAATCTCTACGAGCAGTACTTC. The rearrangement joins TRBV7-2 to TRBJ2-7; 7 bases line up with TRBD1. V lost 3 bases to trimming and J lost 3 bases; unmatched junction nucleotides: 11. The CDR3 extends over 16 amino acids. CDR1 and CDR2 (germline): SGHTA, FQGNSA.

This chain connects TRBV7-6 to TRBJ1-2; TRBD1 is a possible D gene (6 bases). Trimming shortened V by 1 base and J by 6 bases, and 12 bases separated the two germline ends. The CDR3 runs to 14 residues. Germline CDR1 SGHVS, CDR2 FNYEAQ. For the CDR3, the DNA is TGTGCCAGCAGCTTAGGGCAGGGGTGGCATGGCTACACCTTC. Translated, it gives CASSLGQGWHGYTF.

This chain connects TRBV29-1 to TRBJ2-1; TRBD2 matches 8 bases. The junction had 13 bases not matched to a gene; V was cut back by 4 bases and J by 5 bases. The CDR3 runs 16 residues. Germline V lookup: CDR1 SQVTM, CDR2 ANQGSEA. As DNA, the CDR3 is TGCAGCGTTGCCGGGGGGGCGGGAGGTCAACACAATGAGCAGTTCTTC. Translated: CSVAGGAGGQHNEQFF.

The V and J genes are TRBV27 and TRBJ2-7, with D possibly being TRBD2 (6 bases). Germline V gene data show CDR1 as MNHEY and CDR2 as SMNVEV (reference sequence). V dropped 6 bases and J dropped 3 bases, with 15 bases sitting between them. The CDR3 contains 14 residues. CDR3 DNA sequence: TGTGCCAGCAGGGGGCGGGGCGATGTCTACGAGCAGTACTTC. Its protein is CASRGRGDVYEQYF.

This clonotype was seen repeatedly, ten times or more. The V call is TRBV7-2, the J call TRBJ2-1, with TRBD1 matching over 10 bases. Germline V lookup: CDR1 SGHTA, CDR2 FQGNSA. The trim removed 0 bases at V and 2 bases at J, leaving 1 base unmatched. The CDR3 is 16 amino acids. The DNA of the CDR3 is TGTGCCAGCAGCTTAGCCGGGACAGGGGCCTACAATGAGCAGTTCTTC. This gives the protein CASSLAGTGAYNEQFF.

This clonotype was seen at least ten times. J is TRBJ1-5 and V is TRBV2, with 7 bases that match TRBD1. CDR1 SNHLY and CDR2 FYNNEI come from the germline V gene. This CDR3 is 15 amino acids long. V trimming: 6 bases; J trimming: 5 bases; junction bases outside the gene matches: 10. The CDR3 region has the DNA TGTGCCAGCAGACAAAGCAGCCAGGGGGATCAGCCCCAGCATTTT. Its protein is CASRQSSQGDQPQHF.

This clonotype has just a few counts. The J gene is TRBJ2-7, the V gene TRBV12-5, with 7 nucleotides matching TRBD1. This CDR3 is built from 16 residues. Germline V gene sequence: CDR1 LGHNT, CDR2 FRNRAP. The J segment lost 2 bases and the V segment lost 4 bases, leaving 11 bases of the junction unmatched. The CDR3 region is CASGSPDRANTYEQYF. The CDR3 nucleotides read TGTGCTAGTGGTTCACCCGACAGGGCCAACACCTACGAGCAGTACTTC.

This clonotype was seen at least ten times. The rearrangement joins TRBV6-5 to TRBJ1-2; TRBD1 agrees at 9 bases. The V and J ends lost 5 bases and 7 bases, in that order; junction bases with no gene match: 5. The CDR3 length is 13 residues. Germline loops: CDR1 MNHEY, CDR2 SVGAGI. The CDR3 sequence: CASSAGTGFGYTF. The DNA for the CDR3 is TGTGCCAGCAGTGCCGGGACAGGGTTTGGCTACACCTTC.

The table lists this clonotype with many counts. V and J are TRBV7-2 and TRBJ2-2; D is perhaps TRBD2 (5 bases). Deletions cut 4 bases from V and 7 bases from J, with 13 bases between. Per the germline V gene, CDR1 is SGHTA and CDR2 is FQGNSA. This CDR3 is 14 amino acids long. Here the CDR3 DNA reads TGTGCCAGCAGCTCGGACCTACTAGTCGGGGAGCTGTTTTTT. This gives the protein CASSSDLLVGELFF.

The rearrangement joins TRBV20-1 to TRBJ1-1, with 8 nucleotides matching TRBD1. In germline, CDR1 is DFQATT, CDR2 SNEGSKA (reference sequence). J lost 4 bases, V lost 5 bases, and 6 bases had no gene match. The CDR3 has 13 amino acids. Here the CDR3 reads CSASPRGRTEAFF. DNA of the CDR3: TGCAGTGCTTCGCCCAGGGGGCGCACTGAAGCTTTCTTT.

The chain uses TRBV30 and TRBJ1-6; D is perhaps TRBD1 (5 bases). The CDR3 totals 14 residues. In germline, CDR1 is GTSNPN, CDR2 SVGIG (reference sequence). The ends were cut back, 0 bases at V and 5 bases at J, with 8 bases in the middle. CDR3 DNA sequence: TGTGCCTGGAGTGTATGGGGGAATAATTCACCCCTCCACTTT. It codes for CAWSVWGNNSPLHF. Together with reference TRBV30 and TRBJ1-6, the CDR3 gives the full variable domain: SQTIHQWPATLVQPVGSPLSLECTVEGTSNPNLYWYRQAAGRGLQLLFYSVGIGQISSEVPQNLSASRPQDRQFILSSKKLLLSDSGFYLCAWSVWGNNSPLHFGNGTRLTVT.

On this clonotype: This may come from a read error, since a much larger clone is one base off. This rearrangement joins TRBV7-9 to TRBJ2-5; D perhaps matches TRBD1 (6 bases). Matching the DNA end better, TRBJ2-1 makes the J call doubtful. The CDR3 length is 16 residues. Looked up from germline, CDR1 is SEHNR and CDR2 is FQNEAQ (reference sequence). CDR3 nucleotide sequence: TGTGCCAGCAGCTTAGAGCCGGGACACATCCAAGAGACCCAGTTCTTC. This encodes CASSLEPGHIQETQFF.

As to this clonotype: This clone may be a read error of a much larger clone one base away. The chain has TRBV21-1 and TRBJ2-4; no check of the table's D call, TRBD2, against the DNA was made. Gene TRBJ2-5 matches the end of the DNA better, so the J call may be wrong. TRBV21-1 is described as a pseudogene. This CDR3 has 18 amino acids. In nucleotides, the CDR3 is TGTGCCAGCAGCAAAGGGTGGGCTAGCGGGGGAGAAGGAGAGACCCAGTACTTC. This translates into CASSKGWASGGEGETQYF.

This clonotype was found many times. The chain links TRBV5-4 to TRBJ2-5, with unresolved D. The germline V and J ends were trimmed by 6 bases and 5 bases, with 14 bases remaining between them. This CDR3 is built from 13 residues. Germline V CDR1 and CDR2: SGHNT, YYREEE (reference sequence). The CDR3 region is CASKIIGGETQYF. DNA of the CDR3: TGTGCCAGCAAAATCATCGGTGGGGAGACCCAGTACTTC.

The chain employs TRBV15 and TRBJ2-7; D is perhaps TRBD2 (6 bases). The V gene's germline CDR1 is LNHNV and CDR2 YYDKDF (reference sequence). CDR3 length equals 14 residues. Between the trimmed V and J ends, which lost 6 bases and 7 bases, there was a span of 19 bases. In DNA, the CDR3 is TGTGCCACCAGGGCGGGGAGCTCCTGCAATGAGCAGTACTTC. This codes for CATRAGSSCNEQYF.

In DNA, the CDR3 is TGTGCCAGCAGCTTAGGGGGTTCGATCGATGAGCAGTTCTTC. The encoded protein is CASSLGGSIDEQFF. The rearrangement uses TRBV11-3 and TRBJ2-1; D is unclear. Per the germline V gene, CDR1 is SGHNT and CDR2 is YENEEA. The CDR3 extends over 14 amino acids. V dropped 1 base and J dropped 8 bases, with 12 bases sitting between them.

The chain couples TRBV15 to TRBJ2-5; D possibly corresponds to TRBD1 (5 bases). The J call is uncertain, as TRBJ2-7 better fits the DNA end. The CDR3 totals 15 residues. Germline CDR1 and CDR2: LNHNV and YYDKDF (reference sequence). The CDR3 nucleotides read TGTGCCACCAGCAGTAGAGCAGGGTTGAGTTACGAGCAGTACTTC. Amino acids: CATSSRAGLSYEQYF.

This clonotype was recorded a few times. The CDR3 DNA sequence: TGTGCCAGCAGCTTAGGAATCACCCCGGGTGGCTACACCTTC. Translated: CASSLGITPGGYTF. The V gene is TRBV11-2, the J gene TRBJ1-2; D gene unclear. Between the trimmed V and J ends, which lost 1 base and 7 bases, there was a span of 13 bases. Germline assignment: CDR1 SGHAT and CDR2 FQNNGV. This CDR3 contains 14 residues. Full variable domain (remainder filled in from reference TRBV11-2 and TRBJ1-2): EAGVAQSPRYKIIEKRQSVAFWCNPISGHATLYWYQQILGQGPKLLIQFQNNGVVDDSQLPKDRFSAERLKGVDSTLKIQPAKLEDSAVYLCASSLGITPGGYTFGSGTRLTVV.

This sequence joins TRBV4-2 and TRBJ2-3; D is possibly TRBD2 (5 bases). This CDR3 comprises 16 residues. The germline V gene encodes CDR1 LGHNA and CDR2 YNFKEQ. Trimming took off 0 bases at V and 6 bases at J, with 16 bases between the two ends. The CDR3 DNA reads TGTGCCAGCAGCCAAGATCTGGGGATAGCGAGGGATACGCAGTATTTT. Translated: CASSQDLGIARDTQYF.